Described below is a single T cell receptor beta chain sequence and its context. This sample is drawn from a study of T cells after somatic rescue of genetic block. Germline V CDR1 and CDR2: SGHAT, FQNNGV. CDR3 length equals 15 residues. The V and J ends lost 1 base and 5 bases respectively, with 15 bases between them. This table comes from immunoSEQ multiplex PCR, and its TCRdb copy is limited to in-frame clones, with some not included. The data contain 110,000 or so clones, under 95% of them singletons. The clonotype was recovered from a woman younger than 30. The chain carries TRBV11-2 and TRBJ2-7, with D possibly being TRBD2 (6 bases). Source material: peripheral blood mononuclear cells (PBMCs). The CDR3 region has the DNA TGTGCCAGCAGCTTAGTTCCCCTCGGAGGGAACGAGCAGTACTTC. Encoded protein: CASSLVPLGGNEQYF.